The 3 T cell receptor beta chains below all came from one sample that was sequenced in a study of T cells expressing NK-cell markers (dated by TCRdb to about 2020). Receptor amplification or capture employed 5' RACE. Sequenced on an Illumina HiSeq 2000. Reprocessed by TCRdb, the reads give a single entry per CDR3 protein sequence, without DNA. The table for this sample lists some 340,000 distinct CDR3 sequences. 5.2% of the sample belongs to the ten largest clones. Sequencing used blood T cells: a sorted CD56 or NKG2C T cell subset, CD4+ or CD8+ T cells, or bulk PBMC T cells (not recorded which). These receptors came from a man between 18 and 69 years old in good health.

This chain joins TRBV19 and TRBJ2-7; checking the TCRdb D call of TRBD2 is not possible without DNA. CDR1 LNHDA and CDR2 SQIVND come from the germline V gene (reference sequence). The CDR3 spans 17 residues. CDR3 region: CASSIGPSRQGVYEQYF.

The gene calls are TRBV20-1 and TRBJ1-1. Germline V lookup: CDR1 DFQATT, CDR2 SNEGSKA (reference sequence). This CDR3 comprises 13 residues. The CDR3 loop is CSGARRVTTEAFF.

The CDR3 protein is CASSYQLGLADTDTQYF. This chain joins TRBV2 and TRBJ2-3; TCRdb names TRBD2, which stays unverified in the absence of DNA. The germline CDR1 and CDR2 sequences are SNHLY and FYNNEI. The CDR3 spans 17 residues.